Below are 24 T cell receptor beta chains sequenced from a single sample in a study of blood T cell repertoires in COVID-19. The data were produced by immunoSEQ multiplex PCR, yet TCRdb's version contains in-frame clones alone and is incomplete. The data contain a few hundred thousand clones, about 88% of them seen just once; the ten biggest clones take up under 7%. The source material was PBMCs or T cells enriched from blood (not recorded which). All receptors derive from a woman aged 45-65 years who had been exposed to COVID-19.

This sequence joins TRBV28 and TRBJ1-1; 7 nucleotides line up with TRBD1. Germline values: CDR1 MDHEN, CDR2 SYDVKM. The length of the CDR3 is 15 residues. After removal of 6 bases from V and 3 bases from J, the junction contained 10 bases not matched to a gene. CDR3 loop: CASSTNRGADTEAFF. The CDR3 nucleotides are TGTGCCAGCAGCACGAACAGGGGAGCGGACACTGAAGCTTTCTTT. The full variable domain, in which reference TRBV28 and TRBJ1-1 provide the parts outside the CDR3, is DVKVTQSSRYLVKRTGEKVFLECVQDMDHENMFWYRQDPGLGLRLIYFSYDVKMKEKGDIPEGYSVSREKKERFSLILESASTNQTSMYLCASSTNRGADTEAFFGQGTRLTVV.

The V call is TRBV7-9, the J call TRBJ2-1; 8 nucleotides align to TRBD2. The CDR3 spans 16 residues. The V segment lost 1 base and the J segment 5 bases; nucleotides outside the gene matches: 7. The germline gives CDR1 SEHNR, CDR2 FQNEAQ (reference sequence). Here the CDR3 DNA reads TGTGCCAGCAGCTTAGTGCAGACGGGGGGGCACAATGAGCAGTTCTTC. This codes for CASSLVQTGGHNEQFF.

The rearrangement joins TRBV27 to TRBJ2-7, with a tentative D call TRBD1 (5 bases). The V gene's germline CDR1 is MNHEY and CDR2 SMNVEV (reference sequence). V lost 6 bases, J lost 2 bases, and 11 bases lay in between. The length of the CDR3 is 13 residues. Here the CDR3 reads CASRTTVPYEQYF. The CDR3 DNA reads TGTGCCAGCAGGACGACAGTTCCCTACGAGCAGTACTTC.

This sequence joins TRBV10-2 and TRBJ2-3; D uncertain. The CDR3 runs 20 residues. V was pared by 0 bases and J by 3 bases, with 25 bases between. The germline V gene has CDR1 WSHSY and CDR2 SAAADI. The CDR3 region is CASSESRLVLVPLRTDTQYF. The CDR3 bases are TGCGCCAGCAGTGAGTCACGGCTAGTTCTGGTCCCCCTAAGAACAGATACGCAGTATTTT.

A word on this clone: At one of its ends the junction is not consistent with the germline gene, which may arise from a read error. This rearrangement joins TRBV2 to TRBJ1-2; D call uncertain. The germline V gene encodes CDR1 SNHLY and CDR2 FYNNEI. The CDR3 is made up of 14 amino acids. In DNA form, the CDR3 reads TGTGCCAGCAGCGAAGACACCTCTAACTATGGCTACACCTTC. It is translated as CASSEDTSNYGYTF.

The rearrangement joins TRBV5-1 to TRBJ1-4, with no clear D. This CDR3 contains 15 residues. Germline CDR1 reads SGHRS; CDR2 reads YFSETQ. Trimming pared 1 base from V and 0 bases from J, leaving 7 bases between. The CDR3, as DNA: TGCGCCAGCAGCTTGTTCCTCGCAACTAATGAAAAACTGTTTTTT. Translating it yields CASSLFLATNEKLFF.

This clone was observed once. This sequence joins TRBV1 and TRBJ1-5; no check of the table's D call, TRBD1, against the DNA was made. TRBV1 is labeled a pseudogene. The CDR3 sequence is 20 residues long. CDR3 residues: CTSSQLRRQGGASGNQPQHF. The CDR3 bases are TGCACCAGCAGCCAACTGAGGCGACAGGGGGGGGCCTCAGGCAATCAGCCCCAGCATTTT.

This chain connects TRBV6-5 to TRBJ1-1; tentative D call: TRBD1 (5 bases). The CDR3 is made up of 13 amino acids. The V gene lost 6 bases and the J gene lost 11 bases, with 19 bases spanning the gap. CDR1 MNHEY and CDR2 SVGAGI come from the germline V gene. This CDR3 reads CASRPASSGKAFF. CDR3 nucleotide sequence: TGTGCCAGCAGACCCGCGAGTTCAGGGAAGGCTTTCTTT.

This clone is a singleton in its sample. This rearrangement joins TRBV19 to TRBJ2-4, with D maybe TRBD2 (6 bases). Germline V gene data show CDR1 as LNHDA and CDR2 as SQIVND (reference sequence). The CDR3 has 16 amino acids. Trimming took off 4 bases at V and 10 bases at J, with 23 bases between the two ends. CDR3 amino acids: CASSRPRGGATPIQYF. In DNA, the CDR3 is TGTGCCAGTAGTAGGCCCCGTGGCGGGGCCACGCCTATTCAGTACTTC.

The chain combines TRBV7-2 with TRBJ1-5, with a weak D call TRBD1 (5 bases). Trimming took off 3 bases at V and 2 bases at J, with 11 bases between the two ends. The germline CDR1 and CDR2 sequences are SGHTA and FQGNSA. The CDR3 runs 15 residues. CDR3 amino acids: CASSLFVGRNQPQHF. The CDR3 DNA reads as TGTGCCAGCAGCTTGTTCGTGGGGCGCAATCAGCCCCAGCATTTT.

The V and J genes are TRBV30 and TRBJ2-7; 8 nucleotides match TRBD1. J lost 4 bases, V lost 0 bases, and 5 bases had no gene match. Germline-derived CDR1 and CDR2 are GTSNPN and SVGIG (reference sequence). This CDR3 has 14 amino acids. CDR3 residues: CAWSVLTGVYEQYF. As DNA, the CDR3 is TGTGCCTGGAGTGTACTGACAGGGGTTTACGAGCAGTACTTC. The whole variable domain, remainder taken from reference TRBV30 and TRBJ2-7, is SQTIHQWPATLVQPVGSPLSLECTVEGTSNPNLYWYRQAAGRGLQLLFYSVGIGQISSEVPQNLSASRPQDRQFILSSKKLLLSDSGFYLCAWSVLTGVYEQYFGPGTRLTVT.

The rearrangement joins TRBV3-1 (or the pseudogene TRBV3-2) to TRBJ2-7; 11 nucleotides line up with TRBD1. The CDR3 extends over 17 amino acids. Germline CDR1 LGHDT, CDR2 YNNKEL (reference sequence). After removal of 4 bases from V and 7 bases from J, the junction contained 15 bases not matched to a gene. The CDR3 loop is CASSPGFPGQGAWEQYF. The CDR3 coding sequence is TGTGCCAGCAGCCCCGGTTTTCCAGGACAGGGGGCGTGGGAGCAGTACTTC.

The J gene is TRBJ1-5, the V gene TRBV5-1; the D is unclear. The ends were cut back, 4 bases at V and 3 bases at J, with 14 bases in the middle. CDR1 and CDR2 from the germline V gene are SGHRS and YFSETQ. CDR3 length: 15 residues. This chain's CDR3 is CASSPGDTLNQPQHF. CDR3 coding DNA: TGCGCCAGCAGCCCGGGTGATACCCTCAATCAGCCCCAGCATTTT.

CDR3 sequence: CASSVLFPGYTF. CDR3 DNA sequence: TGTGCCAGCAGTGTCCTTTTCCCTGGCTACACCTTC. The chain carries TRBV2 and TRBJ1-2; no clear D gene. The CDR3 is 12 amino acids. V lost 4 bases and J lost 7, with 10 bases in between. From germline, CDR1 is SNHLY and CDR2 FYNNEI. Using reference TRBV2 and TRBJ1-2 for the parts outside the CDR3, the full variable domain is EPEVTQTPSHQVTQMGQEVILRCVPISNHLYFYWYRQILGQKVEFLVSFYNNEISEKSEIFDDQFSVERPDGSNFTLKIRSTKLEDSAMYFCASSVLFPGYTFGSGTRLTVV.

The rearrangement links TRBV27 to TRBJ2-2, with D perhaps TRBD2 (6 bases). The CDR3 is made up of 15 amino acids. Germline CDR1 and CDR2: MNHEY and SMNVEV (reference sequence). The V gene lost 5 bases and the J gene lost 7 bases, with 17 bases spanning the gap. CDR3 amino acids: CASSASEGPFGELFF. The DNA of the CDR3 is TGTGCCAGCAGTGCATCGGAGGGGCCCTTCGGGGAGCTGTTTTTT.

This chain connects TRBV7-2 to TRBJ2-3; 7 bases match TRBD2. CDR3 length: 13 residues. V shed 2 bases, J shed 4 bases, and the junction held 0 bases outside the gene matches. Germline lookup yields CDR1 SGHTA and CDR2 FQGNSA. The CDR3 is CASSLRGADTQYF. CDR3 bases: TGTGCCAGCAGCTTACGGGGGGCAGATACGCAGTATTTT.

The V and J genes are TRBV10-3 and TRBJ2-1; 7 bases align to TRBD1. The J segment lost 6 bases and the V segment lost 5 bases, leaving 19 bases of the junction unmatched. CDR1 is ENHRY and CDR2 is SYGVKD in the germline V gene. This CDR3 contains 18 residues. CDR3 bases: TGTGCCATCAGTACGGGTCTTGCACAGGGGATCATGACCAATGAGCAGTTCTTC. Encoded protein: CAISTGLAQGIMTNEQFF.

This chain's CDR3 is CASSLRTSTDTQYF. The CDR3 DNA follows: TGTGCCAGCAGCTTACGAACTAGCACAGATACGCAGTATTTT. The chain links TRBV7-2 to TRBJ2-3; D remains unclear. The V gene lost 2 bases and the J gene lost 0 bases, with 6 bases spanning the gap. Germline V gives CDR1 SGHTA, CDR2 FQGNSA. The length of the CDR3 is 14 residues.

The chain recombines TRBV5-1 with TRBJ1-1; D is perhaps TRBD1 (5 bases). V lost 4 bases and J 4 bases, leaving 20 bases between the germline ends. This CDR3 has 16 residues. Germline V gene data show CDR1 as SGHRS and CDR2 as YFSETQ. The chain's CDR3 is CASSPGPAIGGTEAFF. As DNA, the CDR3 is TGCGCCAGCAGCCCGGGACCCGCAATCGGGGGCACTGAAGCTTTCTTT.

This clone was counted a few times. V usage is TRBV19 and J usage is TRBJ1-1; D gene uncertain. Germline CDR1 is LNHDA and CDR2 is SQIVND (reference sequence). The CDR3 extends over 11 amino acids. With 5 bases removed from V and 7 bases from J, the gap between germline ends came to 8 bases. CDR3 nucleotide sequence: TGTGCCAGTAGTGCTGACATTGAAGCTTTCTTT. Translated, it gives CASSADIEAFF. Complete variable domain (other parts from reference TRBV19 and TRBJ1-1): DGGITQSPKYLFRKEGQNVTLSCEQNLNHDAMYWYRQDPGQGLRLIYYSQIVNDFQKGDIAEGYSVSREKKESFPLTVTSAQKNPTAFYLCASSADIEAFFGQGTRLTVV.

This sequence joins TRBV30 and TRBJ1-2; 10 positions agree with TRBD1. The germline gives CDR1 GTSNPN, CDR2 SVGIG (reference sequence). With V trimmed by 3 bases and J by 2 bases, 3 bases remained unmatched. The CDR3 contains 14 residues. This CDR3 reads CAWSEGQGNYGYTF. The CDR3 DNA sequence: TGTGCCTGGAGCGAGGGACAGGGGAACTATGGCTACACCTTC.

V and J are TRBV10-3 and TRBJ2-2; TRBD1 agrees at 8 bases. After removal of 6 bases from V and 5 bases from J, the junction contained 11 bases not matched to a gene. Germline loops: CDR1 ENHRY, CDR2 SYGVKD. This CDR3 contains 16 residues. CDR3 residues: CAIRPGQGTGTGELFF. The CDR3 DNA reads as TGTGCCATCAGACCCGGACAGGGAACGGGTACCGGGGAGCTGTTTTTT.

The chain uses TRBV9 and TRBJ2-7; possible D gene TRBD1, 7 bases. The CDR3 is 16 residues long. V lost 0 bases to trimming and J lost 0 bases, with 13 bases between them. In germline, CDR1 is SGDLS, CDR2 YYNGEE. CDR3 sequence reads: CASSVGGDRFSYEQYF. As DNA, the CDR3 is TGTGCCAGCAGCGTAGGCGGGGACAGATTCTCCTACGAGCAGTACTTC.

The V and J genes are TRBV6-5 and TRBJ2-1; D unclear. V gave up 10 bases and J gave up 10 bases, with 14 bases separating them. This CDR3 spans 11 amino acids. Germline V gives CDR1 MNHEY, CDR2 SVGAGI. The CDR3 DNA reads TGTGCCACCAATCTAGAGAAGGAGCAGTTCTTC. Translating it yields CATNLEKEQFF.